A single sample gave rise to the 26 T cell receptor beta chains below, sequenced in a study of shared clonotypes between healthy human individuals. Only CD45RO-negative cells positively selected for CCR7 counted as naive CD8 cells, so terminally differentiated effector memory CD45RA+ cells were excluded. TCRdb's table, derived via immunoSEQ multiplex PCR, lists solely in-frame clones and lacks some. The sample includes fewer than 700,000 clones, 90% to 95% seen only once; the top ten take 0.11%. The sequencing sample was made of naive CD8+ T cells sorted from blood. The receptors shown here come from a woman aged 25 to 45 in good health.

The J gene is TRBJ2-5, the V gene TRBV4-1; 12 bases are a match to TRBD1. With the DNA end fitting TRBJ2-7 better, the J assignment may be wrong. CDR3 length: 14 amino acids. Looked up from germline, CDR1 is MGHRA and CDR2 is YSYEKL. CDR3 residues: CASSAGQGASEQYF. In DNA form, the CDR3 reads TGCGCCAGCAGCGCGGGACAGGGGGCGAGCGAGCAGTACTTC.

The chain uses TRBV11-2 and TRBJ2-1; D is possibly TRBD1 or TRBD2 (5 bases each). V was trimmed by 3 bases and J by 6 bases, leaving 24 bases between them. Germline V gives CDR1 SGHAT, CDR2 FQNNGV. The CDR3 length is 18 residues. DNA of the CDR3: TGTGCCAGCAGCTTTCCGTGGGCACGAGGGGAGTCCCTCAATGAGCAGTTCTTC. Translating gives CASSFPWARGESLNEQFF.

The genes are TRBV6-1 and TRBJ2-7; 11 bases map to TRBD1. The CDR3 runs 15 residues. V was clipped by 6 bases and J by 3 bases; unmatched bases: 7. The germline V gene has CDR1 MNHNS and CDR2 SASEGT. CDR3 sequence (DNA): TGTGCCAGCAGCGAGGACAGGGGGCGTCTCTACGAGCAGTACTTC. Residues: CASSEDRGRLYEQYF.

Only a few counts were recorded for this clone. The CDR3 reads CASSHRGGELFF. CDR3 in DNA: TGTGCCAGCAGTCACAGGGGCGGGGAGCTGTTTTTT. The V and J genes are TRBV27 and TRBJ2-2, with 7 bases matching TRBD1. CDR3 size: 12 residues. Unmatched junction bases numbered 1, after V lost 5 bases and J lost 7 bases. The germline gives CDR1 MNHEY, CDR2 SMNVEV (reference sequence).

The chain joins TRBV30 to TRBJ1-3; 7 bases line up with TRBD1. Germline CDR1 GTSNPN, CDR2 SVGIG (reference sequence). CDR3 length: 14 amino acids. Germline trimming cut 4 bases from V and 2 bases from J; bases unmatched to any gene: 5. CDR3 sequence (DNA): TGTGCCTGGATCCCCGGGACAGCTGGAAACACCATATATTTT. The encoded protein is CAWIPGTAGNTIYF.

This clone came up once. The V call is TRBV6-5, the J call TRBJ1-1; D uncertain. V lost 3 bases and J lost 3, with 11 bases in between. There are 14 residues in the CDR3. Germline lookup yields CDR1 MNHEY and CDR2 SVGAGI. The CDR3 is CASSYFGTYTEAFF. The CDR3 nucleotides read TGTGCCAGCAGTTATTTCGGCACCTACACTGAAGCTTTCTTT.

The CDR3 loop is CASSWGLLNSPLHF. The CDR3, as DNA: TGTGCCAGCAGTTGGGGACTCCTGAATTCACCCCTCCACTTT. The rearrangement uses TRBV28 and TRBJ1-6; D perhaps matches TRBD1 (5 bases). Trimming pared 4 bases from V and 7 bases from J, leaving 11 bases between. The CDR3 has 14 residues. From germline, CDR1 is MDHEN and CDR2 SYDVKM.

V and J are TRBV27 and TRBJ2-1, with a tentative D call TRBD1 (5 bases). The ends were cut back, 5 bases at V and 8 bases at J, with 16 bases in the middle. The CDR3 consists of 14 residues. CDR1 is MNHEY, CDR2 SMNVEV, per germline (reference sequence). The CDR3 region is CASSLLGALDEQFF. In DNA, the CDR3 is TGTGCCAGCAGTCTCCTTGGGGCGCTCGATGAGCAGTTCTTC.

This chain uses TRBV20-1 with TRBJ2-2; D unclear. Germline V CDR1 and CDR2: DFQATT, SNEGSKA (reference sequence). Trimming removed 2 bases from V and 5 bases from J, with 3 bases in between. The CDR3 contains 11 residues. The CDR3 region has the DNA TGCAGTGCTAGACTTACCGGGGAGCTGTTTTTT. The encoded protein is CSARLTGELFF.

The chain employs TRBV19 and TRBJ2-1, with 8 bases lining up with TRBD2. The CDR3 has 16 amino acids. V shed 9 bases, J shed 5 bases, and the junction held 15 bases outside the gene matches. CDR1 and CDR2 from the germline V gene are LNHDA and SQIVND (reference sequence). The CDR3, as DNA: TGTGCCAGCGTTAGTCGCGGCGGGAGGACGAACAATGAGCAGTTCTTC. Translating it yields CASVSRGGRTNNEQFF.

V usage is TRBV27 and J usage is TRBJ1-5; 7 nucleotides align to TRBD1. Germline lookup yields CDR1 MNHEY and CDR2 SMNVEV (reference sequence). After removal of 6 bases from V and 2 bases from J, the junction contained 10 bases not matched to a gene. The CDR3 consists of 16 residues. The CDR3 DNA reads TGTGCCAGCAGCCCTCGCAGGGGGAATGGCAATCAGCCCCAGCATTTT. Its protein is CASSPRRGNGNQPQHF.

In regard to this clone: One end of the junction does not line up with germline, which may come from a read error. This CDR3 reads CASSLTRTSGIF. Written as DNA, the CDR3 is TGTGCCAGCAGTTTGACCCGGACTTCGGGGATCTTC. V usage is TRBV28 and J usage is TRBJ2-1; the D gene is possibly TRBD2 (5 bases). The CDR3 has 12 amino acids. Germline CDR1 reads MDHEN; CDR2 reads SYDVKM.

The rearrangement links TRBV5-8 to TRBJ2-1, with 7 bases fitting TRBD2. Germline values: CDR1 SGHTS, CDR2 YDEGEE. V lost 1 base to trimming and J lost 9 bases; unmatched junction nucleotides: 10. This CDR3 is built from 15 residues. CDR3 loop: CASSLQAGEWGEQFF. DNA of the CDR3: TGTGCCAGCAGCTTGCAGGCGGGGGAATGGGGTGAGCAGTTCTTC.

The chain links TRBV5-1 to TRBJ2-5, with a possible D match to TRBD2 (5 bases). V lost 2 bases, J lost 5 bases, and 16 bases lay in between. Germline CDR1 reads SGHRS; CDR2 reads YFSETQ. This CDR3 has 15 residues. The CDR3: CASSFRGRPGETQYF. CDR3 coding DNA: TGCGCCAGCAGCTTCCGGGGTCGCCCGGGGGAGACCCAGTACTTC.

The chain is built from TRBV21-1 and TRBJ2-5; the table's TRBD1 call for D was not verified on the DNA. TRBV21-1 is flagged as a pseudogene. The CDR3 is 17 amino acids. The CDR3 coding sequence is TGTGCCAGCAGCAAAGCGACGGACAGGGGTAAGGAGGAGACCCAGTACTTC. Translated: CASSKATDRGKEETQYF.

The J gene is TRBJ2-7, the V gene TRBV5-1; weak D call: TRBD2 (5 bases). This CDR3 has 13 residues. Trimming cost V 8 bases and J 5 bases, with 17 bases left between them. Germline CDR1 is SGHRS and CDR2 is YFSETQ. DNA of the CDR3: TGCGCCAGTACCGGGGTGTCTCGAAACGAGCAGTACTTC. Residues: CASTGVSRNEQYF.

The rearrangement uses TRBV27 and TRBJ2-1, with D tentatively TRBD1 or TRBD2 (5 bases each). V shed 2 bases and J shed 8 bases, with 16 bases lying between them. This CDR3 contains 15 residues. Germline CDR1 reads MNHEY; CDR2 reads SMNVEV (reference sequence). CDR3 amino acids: CASSLGDGHGDEQFF. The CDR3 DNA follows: TGTGCCAGCAGTTTAGGGGACGGGCATGGGGATGAGCAGTTCTTC.

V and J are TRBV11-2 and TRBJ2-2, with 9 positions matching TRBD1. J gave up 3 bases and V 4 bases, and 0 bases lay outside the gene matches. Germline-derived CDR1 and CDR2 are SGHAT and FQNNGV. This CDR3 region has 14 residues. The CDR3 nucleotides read TGTGCCAGCAGCTGGACAGGGGACACCGGGGAGCTGTTTTTT. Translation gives CASSWTGDTGELFF.

CDR3 sequence (DNA): TGTGCCAGCAGTGAGGTACAGGGGGCGGTGTACGAGCAGTACTTC. Amino acid sequence: CASSEVQGAVYEQYF. V usage is TRBV2 and J usage is TRBJ2-7; 9 nucleotides align to TRBD1. The CDR3 contains 15 residues. Germline values: CDR1 SNHLY, CDR2 FYNNEI. The trim removed 3 bases at V and 4 bases at J, leaving 7 bases unmatched.

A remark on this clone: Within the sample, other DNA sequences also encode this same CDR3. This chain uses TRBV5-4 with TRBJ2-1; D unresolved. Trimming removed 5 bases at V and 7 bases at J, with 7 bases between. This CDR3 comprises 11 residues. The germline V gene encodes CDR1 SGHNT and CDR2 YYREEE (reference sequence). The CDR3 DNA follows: TGTGCCAGCAGTACTCTAAATGAGCAGTTCTTC. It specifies CASSTLNEQFF.

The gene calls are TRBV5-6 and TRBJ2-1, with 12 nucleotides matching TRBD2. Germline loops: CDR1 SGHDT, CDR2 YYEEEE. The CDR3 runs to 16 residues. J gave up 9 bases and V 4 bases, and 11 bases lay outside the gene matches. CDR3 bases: TGTGCCAGCAGCCCCCAGACTAGCGGGAGCAGGCTTGAGCAGTTCTTC. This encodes CASSPQTSGSRLEQFF.

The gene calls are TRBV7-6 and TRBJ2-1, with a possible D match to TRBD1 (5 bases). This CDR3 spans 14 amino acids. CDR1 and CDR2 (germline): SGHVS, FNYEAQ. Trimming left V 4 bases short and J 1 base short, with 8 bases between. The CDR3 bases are TGTGCCAGCAGCTCTAGGGGTTCCTACAATGAGCAGTTCTTC. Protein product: CASSSRGSYNEQFF.

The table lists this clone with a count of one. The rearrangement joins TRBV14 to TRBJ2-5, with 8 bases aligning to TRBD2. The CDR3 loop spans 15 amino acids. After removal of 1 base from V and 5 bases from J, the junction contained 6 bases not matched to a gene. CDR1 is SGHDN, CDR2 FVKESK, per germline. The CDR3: CASSQGGLASETQYF. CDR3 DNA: TGTGCCAGCAGCCAAGGTGGACTAGCCTCTGAGACCCAGTACTTC. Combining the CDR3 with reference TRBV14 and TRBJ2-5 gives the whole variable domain EAGVTQFPSHSVIEKGQTVTLRCDPISGHDNLYWYRRVMGKEIKFLLHFVKESKQDESGMPNNRFLAERTGGTYSTLKVQPAELEDSGVYFCASSQGGLASETQYFGPGTRLLVL.

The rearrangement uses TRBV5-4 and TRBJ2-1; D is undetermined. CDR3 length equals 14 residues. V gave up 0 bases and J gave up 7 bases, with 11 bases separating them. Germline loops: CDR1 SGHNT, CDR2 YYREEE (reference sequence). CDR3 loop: CASSLALTSNEQFF. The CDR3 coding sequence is TGTGCCAGCAGCTTGGCCCTAACGTCGAATGAGCAGTTCTTC.

CDR3 nucleotides: TGTGCCAGCAGCCCCCTCCCAGGGGACCTCCACTTT. Residues: CASSPLPGDLHF. The V and J genes are TRBV5-6 and TRBJ1-6; possible D gene TRBD1, 6 bases. The germline CDR1 and CDR2 sequences are SGHDT and YYEEEE. Trimming left V 4 bases short and J 15 bases short, with 14 bases between. The CDR3 is made up of 12 amino acids.

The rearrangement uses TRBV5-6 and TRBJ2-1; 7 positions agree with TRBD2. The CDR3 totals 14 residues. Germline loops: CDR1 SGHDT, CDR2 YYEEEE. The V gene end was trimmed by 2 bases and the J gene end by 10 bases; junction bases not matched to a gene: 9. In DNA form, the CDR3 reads TGTGCCAGCAGCTTATGGGAAACTAGCGTAGAGCAGTTCTTC. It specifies CASSLWETSVEQFF.